A selection of T cell receptor beta chains follows, all from one sample in a study of cytomegalovirus exposure and HLA in healthy donors. Profiling relied on immunoSEQ multiplex PCR, and the TCRdb table lists in-frame clones only, not all of them. The repertoire holds about 130,000 clones, 70% to 80% seen once, with 5% to 8.5% in the top ten. The material sequenced was PBMCs. These receptors were obtained from a man aged 35 to 55 in good health and CMV-seropositive. Both conserved end residues are part of each CDR3. A D gene is named only where the DNA matches it firmly. Size is omitted from some rows. Given values are once, few, many or a class for expanded clones.

cdr3_aa	cdr3_nt	clone_size	v_call	j_call	d_call
CASSSRLAGGSMTRNEQFF	TGCGCCAGCAGTTCCAGACTAGCGGGAGGTTCGATGACTAGGAATGAGCAGTTCTTC	-	TRBV10-1	TRBJ2-1	TRBD2
CAWGLGLGIYEQYF	TGTGCCTGGGGGCTGGGACTAGGTATCTACGAGCAGTACTTC	-	TRBV30	TRBJ2-7	TRBD2
CASSPRGSPYNEQFF	TGTGCCAGCAGTCCTCGAGGGTCGCCCTACAATGAGCAGTTCTTC	-	TRBV6-4	TRBJ2-1	-
CASSYAGTGFIYEQYF	TGTGCCAGCAGCTATGCCGGGACAGGGTTTATCTACGAGCAGTACTTC	-	TRBV5-8	TRBJ2-7	TRBD1
CASLRGDLNTEAFF	TGTGCCAGTCTGAGAGGCGACCTGAACACTGAAGCTTTCTTT	-	TRBV6-1	TRBJ1-1	-
CASSQNGGTDTQYF	TGTGCCAGCAGCCAAAACGGAGGCACAGATACGCAGTATTTT	-	TRBV14	TRBJ2-3	-
CASSSDSHNEQFF	TGTGCCAGCAGTTCGGACAGCCACAATGAGCAGTTCTTC	-	TRBV27	TRBJ2-1	-
CASSTGTRGYEQYF	TGCGCCAGCAGCACCGGGACTAGAGGGTACGAGCAGTACTTC	few	TRBV5-1	TRBJ2-7	TRBD2
CASSLGVPSGSDEQYF	TGTGCCAGCAGCTTGGGGGTGCCTAGCGGGAGTGACGAGCAGTACTTC	-	TRBV5-8	TRBJ2-7	TRBD2
CASSLIGTGGTGELFF	TGTGCCAGCAGTTTAATAGGGACAGGGGGCACCGGGGAGCTGTTTTTT	few	TRBV27	TRBJ2-2	TRBD1
CALSRGSGKILEQFF	TGTGCCCTTTCTCGCGGGAGCGGGAAAATTTTGGAGCAGTTCTTC	-	TRBV30	TRBJ2-1	TRBD2
CASRGEAGDLYTEAFF	TGTGCCAGCCGAGGCGAGGCAGGGGACCTATACACTGAAGCTTTCTTT	-	TRBV9	TRBJ1-1	-
CASRKRGAGTGELFF	TGTGCCAGCAGGAAAAGGGGAGCGGGAACCGGGGAGCTGTTTTTT	-	TRBV11-2	TRBJ2-2	TRBD2
CASSFPETDATSGANVLTF	TGCGCCAGCAGCTTCCCCGAGACAGACGCTACCTCTGGGGCCAACGTCCTGACTTTC	-	TRBV5-1	TRBJ2-6	-
CASSSTTAANTIYF	TGTGCCAGCAGCTCGACTACCGCTGCGAACACCATATATTTT	-	TRBV11-3	TRBJ1-3	-
CASSLPLAVGYNEQFF	TGTGCCAGCAGCTTACCTCTAGCGGTCGGCTACAATGAGCAGTTCTTC	few	TRBV13	TRBJ2-1	TRBD2
CASSSNRGRTEAFF	TGTGCCAGCAGCTCTAACAGGGGGAGGACTGAAGCTTTCTTT	-	TRBV28	TRBJ1-1	TRBD1
CASRRTSGPQETQYF	TGTGCCAGTAGGCGGACTAGCGGACCGCAAGAGACCCAGTACTTC	few	TRBV19	TRBJ2-5	TRBD2
CASSLEGLAATTDTQYF	TGCGCCAGCAGCTTGGAGGGACTAGCGGCCACAACAGATACGCAGTATTTT	-	TRBV5-1	TRBJ2-3	TRBD2
CASSGPAGNQPQHF	TGTGCCAGCAGTGGGCCGGCAGGGAATCAGCCCCAGCATTTT	-	TRBV6-1	TRBJ1-5	-
CASSLGLVRGTDTQYF	TGCGCCAGCAGCCTGGGACTGGTCCGAGGCACAGATACGCAGTATTTT	-	TRBV5-1	TRBJ2-3	-
CASSEGRLYSIEQFF	TGTGCCAGCAGTGAGGGGAGACTGTACTCAATTGAGCAGTTCTTC	-	TRBV2	TRBJ2-1	-
CASSLSTGGKWGVYF	TGTGCCTCATCACTCTCCACAGGGGGCAAGTGGGGGGTGTACTTC	-	TRBV10-3	TRBJ2-5	TRBD1
CASKRTSGPSYNEQFF	TGTGCCAGCAAAAGGACTAGCGGACCCAGCTACAATGAGCAGTTCTTC	-	TRBV2	TRBJ2-1	TRBD2
CASSLMRSGANVLTF	TGTGCCAGCAGCTTAATGCGTTCTGGGGCCAACGTCCTGACTTTC	-	TRBV11-2	TRBJ2-6	-
CASSFPGQGSPEAFF	TGTGCCAGCAGTTTTCCGGGACAGGGTAGCCCTGAAGCTTTCTTT	once	TRBV6-6	TRBJ1-1	TRBD1
CASSQDRGPGNTIYF	TGCGCCAGCAGCCAAGACAGGGGGCCTGGAAACACCATATATTTT	-	TRBV4-1	TRBJ1-3	TRBD1
CASSKNGRENTEAFF	TGTGCCAGCAGTAAGAACGGACGGGAGAACACTGAAGCTTTCTTT	-	TRBV27	TRBJ1-1	-